The clone carrying this TCR beta chain occurred once. Antigen specificity is unknown. The data belong to a study of CD8+ T cells in alopecia areata. Study at large: After 6 to 18 months of tofacitinib, follow-up continued 6 months off drug. Severity of treated patients was scored by affected scalp percentage. Study-wide points: In lesional scalp, particularly from alopecia totalis/universalis, clonality was higher than in normal scalp.

V was trimmed by 4 bases and J by 6 bases, leaving 13 bases between them. The CDR3 loop spans 13 amino acids. The germline V gene has CDR1 MNHNS and CDR2 SASEGT. Treatment defined: oral pan-JAK inhibitor, 5-10 mg twice daily. As part of sample collection, lesional scalp punch biopsies and peripheral blood were taken from alopecia areata patients. As the sequencing template, cDNA was produced by extracting RNA and reverse transcribing it. This table comes from immunoSEQ multiplex PCR, and its TCRdb copy is limited to in-frame clones, with some not included. Of over 150,000 clones in the sample, around three fifths were seen once.

The rearrangement links TRBV6-1 to TRBJ2-7; D may be TRBD1 (6 bases). This sequence was found in a human donor with alopecia areata. The sequenced sample was CD4+ T cells sorted from blood, obtained at week 24, from a patient treated with tofacitinib. The CDR3 sequence is CASSVKATGEQYF. As DNA, the CDR3 is TGTGCCAGCAGTGTGAAGGCGACAGGCGAGCAGTACTTC.